Detailed here is one TCR beta chain. The data derive from a study of blood T cell repertoires in COVID-19. Method: immunoSEQ multiplex PCR; TCRdb's copy keeps in-frame clones and lacks some. The table lists about 200,000 clones, roughly 90% of them singletons. Trimming shortened V by 2 bases and J by 0 bases, and 20 bases separated the two germline ends. The CDR3 has 20 amino acids. CDR1 is KGHSH and CDR2 is LQKENI in the germline V gene. The clonotype originates from a man between 45 and 60 years old with acute or convalescent COVID-19. The V gene is TRBV18, the J gene TRBJ2-6; D perhaps matches TRBD1 (5 bases). Sequenced material: peripheral blood. The CDR3 DNA sequence: TGTGCCAGCTCACCATCGGTCCTGGGGCGCGCGTACTCTGGGGCCAACGTCCTGACTTTC. Translated: CASSPSVLGRAYSGANVLTF. Full variable domain (missing parts from reference TRBV18 and TRBJ2-6): NAGVMQNPRHLVRRRGQEARLRCSPMKGHSHVYWYRQLPEEGLKFMVYLQKENIIDESGMPKERFSAEFPKEGPSILRIQQVVRGDSAAYFCASSPSVLGRAYSGANVLTFGAGSRLTVL.